What follows is one T cell receptor (beta chain) and its context. The data were taken from a study of blood T cell repertoires in COVID-19. As for the study in general: Samples representing acute and convalescent COVID-19 were sourced from the United States, Italy and Spain. In each case, the material was cDNA or gDNA derived from T cells, B-cell-depleted T cells, or PBMCs.

The CDR3 extends over 15 amino acids. With 4 bases clipped from V and 1 base from J, the junction kept 2 bases outside the gene matches. Germline loops: CDR1 SGHRS, CDR2 YFSETQ. Authors' methods: For nucleated cells, counts were estimated from reference gene primer amplification. Profiled with immunoSEQ multiplex PCR; TCRdb holds only in-frame clones, not every one. The V and J calls and clone size are taken from that table; D and trimming were inferred from the DNA. The data contain some 120,000 clones, more than 75% of them singletons. The sample consisted of peripheral blood. The sequence was obtained from a human donor in a cohort sampled during active COVID-19. The chain carries TRBV5-1 and TRBJ2-2; 9 bases fit TRBD2. CDR3 bases: TGCGCCAGCAGCCGACTAGCGGTGAACACCGGGGAGCTGTTTTTT. This sequence encodes CASSRLAVNTGELFF.